What follows are 26 T cell receptor beta chains derived from one specimen sequenced in a study of human T cells and chemical hapten exposure. Specified time point: healthy volunteer bleed at 2 weeks. Unfractionated whole blood yielded the extracted total RNA. MiXCR, applied by TCRdb to the RACE reads, yields one record per CDR3 protein. The sample lists about 93,000 distinct CDR3 sequences; about 8.8% were seen once. Sequencing was carried out using whole blood. Receptors originate from a female donor in good health. Some clones in this sample may be carry-over from other donors' samples.

The chain couples TRBV7-2 to TRBJ1-5; tentative D call: TRBD1 (6 bases). With 5 bases removed from V and 6 bases from J, the gap between germline ends came to 11 bases. The length of the CDR3 is 13 residues. Germline assignment: CDR1 SGHTA and CDR2 FQGNSA. CDR3 DNA: TGTGCCAGCAGCCGGACAGTGGGTCAGCCCCAGCATTTT. Protein sequence: CASSRTVGQPQHF.

This clonotype occurred many times. The J gene is TRBJ2-3, the V gene TRBV12-3 or TRBV12-4; D unresolved. CDR3 size: 15 residues. Between the trimmed V and J ends, which lost 5 bases and 0 bases, there was a span of 12 bases. CDR3 amino acids: CASSLAVSSTDTQYF. Here the CDR3 DNA reads TGTGCCAGCAGTCTCGCGGTTTCTAGCACAGATACGCAGTATTTT.

This clonotype has just one count. Given a much more abundant clone one base away, this may be a read error. V gene TRBV6-1 combines with J gene TRBJ2-5; D is uncertain. The CDR3 consists of 12 residues. The germline gives CDR1 MNHNS, CDR2 SASEGT. The CDR3 nucleotides are TGTGCCAGCAAGGAAAGGCAAGATACCCAGTACTTC. It is translated as CASKERQDTQYF.

This clonotype was seen a few times. The gene calls are TRBV25-1 and TRBJ2-7; 7 bases match TRBD2. CDR3 length equals 15 residues. Germline V CDR1 and CDR2: MGHDK, SYGVNS. The trim removed 5 bases at V and 1 base at J, leaving 8 bases unmatched. The CDR3 coding sequence is TGTGCCAGCAGTAGGAGCGGGGCTGGGTCCTACGAGCAGTACTTC. This translates into CASSRSGAGSYEQYF.

This clonotype has only a few counts. The V gene is TRBV4-1, the J gene TRBJ2-1; a weak D match, TRBD1 (5 bases). The V end lost 2 bases, the J end lost 5 bases, and 16 bases lay between the germline ends. Germline V CDR1 and CDR2: MGHRA, YSYEKL. This CDR3 region has 16 residues. The CDR3 is CASSQPARTRDNEQFF. CDR3 DNA sequence: TGCGCCAGCAGCCAACCAGCACGGACACGGGACAATGAGCAGTTCTTC.

The chain has TRBV29-1 and TRBJ1-1; D perhaps matches TRBD1 (6 bases). The CDR3 is made up of 12 amino acids. The V and J ends lost 0 bases and 11 bases respectively, with 13 bases between them. Germline CDR1 reads SQVTM; CDR2 reads ANQGSEA. CDR3 residues: CSVEEGGRVAFF. The CDR3, as DNA: TGCAGCGTTGAAGAAGGGGGGAGGGTGGCTTTCTTT.

This chain connects TRBV7-2 to TRBJ2-1; 9 bases agree with TRBD2. Germline V lookup: CDR1 SGHTA, CDR2 FQGNSA. Trimming cost V 2 bases and J 8 bases; bases outside gene matches: 7. The CDR3 sequence is 15 residues long. This CDR3 reads CASSLLPSGNYEQFF. CDR3 sequence (DNA): TGTGCCAGCAGCTTATTACCTAGCGGGAATTATGAGCAGTTCTTC.

This clonotype has at least ten counts. This chain joins TRBV11-2 and TRBJ2-3, with 10 bases identical to TRBD2. Germline values: CDR1 SGHAT, CDR2 FQNNGV. V lost 1 base to trimming and J lost 2 bases; unmatched junction nucleotides: 6. This CDR3 contains 17 residues. For the CDR3, the DNA is TGTGCCAGCAGCTTAGCAGGCCTAGCGGGAGCCACAGATACGCAGTATTTT. This gives the protein CASSLAGLAGATDTQYF.

This clonotype was seen repeatedly, ten times or more. CDR3 nucleotides: TGTGCCGGCCGGGGTCGGACAGCTAGCACAGATACGCAGTATTTT. It encodes CAGRGRTASTDTQYF. The V gene is TRBV2, the J gene TRBJ2-3; a possible D gene is TRBD1 (6 bases). Trimming cost V 11 bases and J 0 bases, with 18 bases left between them. Germline CDR1 is SNHLY and CDR2 is FYNNEI. The CDR3 consists of 15 residues.

This clonotype was seen a handful of times. The chain has TRBV29-1 and TRBJ2-5, with 9 bases that match TRBD2. CDR1 is SQVTM, CDR2 ANQGSEA, per germline. The junction had 10 bases not matched to a gene; V was cut back by 7 bases and J by 4 bases. CDR3 length: 14 residues. CDR3 region: CSALPSGIGETQYF. The DNA for the CDR3 is TGCAGCGCCCTACCTAGCGGGATAGGAGAGACCCAGTACTTC.

There are a few counts of this clonotype. The gene calls are TRBV2 and TRBJ2-1; unclear D gene. Germline assignment: CDR1 SNHLY and CDR2 FYNNEI. The V end was cut by 7 bases, the J end by 7 bases, with 14 bases between. The CDR3 sequence is 13 residues long. The CDR3: CASIPELINEQFF. DNA for the CDR3: TGTGCCAGCATACCTGAACTAATTAATGAGCAGTTCTTC. The variable domain in full, completed from reference TRBV2 and TRBJ2-1, reads EPEVTQTPSHQVTQMGQEVILRCVPISNHLYFYWYRQILGQKVEFLVSFYNNEISEKSEIFDDQFSVERPDGSNFTLKIRSTKLEDSAMYFCASIPELINEQFFGPGTRLTVL.

To note about this clonotype: This sequence may be a read error, since a much larger clone differs from it by one base. The gene calls are TRBV6-6 and TRBJ2-1; no firm D call. The CDR3 has 15 residues. Looked up from germline, CDR1 is MNHNY and CDR2 is SVGAGI (reference sequence). Trimming shortened V by 9 bases and J by 6 bases, and 21 bases separated the two germline ends. The CDR3 coding sequence is TGTGCCAGAAGTGATAGGATAGGAAACCTCAATGAGCAGTTCTTC. The encoded protein is CARSDRIGNLNEQFF.

This clonotype was counted at least ten times. The CDR3 reads CASRPLTAFATNEKLFF. The CDR3 region has the DNA TGTGCCAGCAGACCCCTCACAGCCTTTGCAACTAATGAAAAACTGTTTTTT. The V call is TRBV27, the J call TRBJ1-4, with D unclear. The CDR3 covers 17 residues. Germline V gives CDR1 MNHEY, CDR2 SMNVEV (reference sequence). V was cut by 6 bases and J by 0 bases, with 17 bases left in between.

This clonotype has at least ten counts. The V and J genes are TRBV28 and TRBJ1-6; D uncertain. Germline values: CDR1 MDHEN, CDR2 SYDVKM. CDR3 length: 13 amino acids. V lost 6 bases and J lost 10, with 13 bases in between. CDR3 region: CASRAVIRSPLHF. DNA for the CDR3: TGTGCCAGCAGGGCTGTTATAAGATCACCCCTCCACTTT. The full variable domain, rest sourced from reference TRBV28 and TRBJ1-6, is DVKVTQSSRYLVKRTGEKVFLECVQDMDHENMFWYRQDPGLGLRLIYFSYDVKMKEKGDIPEGYSVSREKKERFSLILESASTNQTSMYLCASRAVIRSPLHFGNGTRLTVT.

Ten or more counts support this clonotype. The chain links TRBV29-1 to TRBJ2-5; 7 bases map to TRBD1. The CDR3 is 14 amino acids. Trimming took 4 bases from V and 1 from J; bases not matched to a gene: 6. CDR1 and CDR2 (germline): SQVTM, ANQGSEA. CDR3 bases: TGCAGCGTTGGCCACAGGGGTTCCCAAGAGACCCAGTACTTC. Translating it yields CSVGHRGSQETQYF.

The rearrangement links TRBV30 to TRBJ2-2, with 7 bases lining up with TRBD2. Germline V gene sequence: CDR1 GTSNPN, CDR2 SVGIG (reference sequence). The CDR3 covers 14 residues. J lost 4 bases, V lost 0 bases, and 2 bases had no gene match. The CDR3 sequence: CAWSVLAGTGELFF. CDR3 DNA: TGTGCCTGGAGTGTATTAGCGGGCACCGGGGAGCTGTTTTTT.

This clonotype was seen only a few times. This chain connects TRBV15 to TRBJ2-2; no reliable D call. Trimming cost V 0 bases and J 3 bases, with 11 bases left between them. Per germline, CDR1 LNHNV and CDR2 YYDKDF (reference sequence). There are 16 residues in the CDR3. For the CDR3, the DNA is TGTGCCACCAGCAGAGAAAACGGCAGACACACCGGGGAGCTGTTTTTT. Its translation: CATSRENGRHTGELFF.

J is TRBJ1-6 and V is TRBV5-1; D is perhaps TRBD1 (5 bases). CDR1 is SGHRS, CDR2 YFSETQ, per germline. CDR3 size: 16 residues. V was pared by 0 bases and J by 7 bases, with 14 bases between. The CDR3 DNA sequence: TGCGCCAGCAGCTTGGCCGGGACGATTTACAATTCACCCCTCCACTTT. This translates into CASSLAGTIYNSPLHF.

The V gene is TRBV7-9, the J gene TRBJ2-3, with D perhaps TRBD2 (5 bases). Germline loops: CDR1 SEHNR, CDR2 FQNEAQ (reference sequence). V was shortened by 4 bases and J by 0 bases, with 11 bases between the two germline ends. This CDR3 contains 15 residues. DNA for the CDR3: TGTGCCAGCAGCTCTCCGCGCGGGAGCACAGATACGCAGTATTTT. Amino acids: CASSSPRGSTDTQYF.

The chain joins TRBV7-8 to TRBJ2-1, with 10 bases that match TRBD2. CDR1 is SGHVS and CDR2 is FQNEAQ in the germline V gene. V dropped 1 base and J dropped 8; count of bases not matched to a gene: 5. The CDR3 extends over 15 amino acids. The CDR3 DNA is TGTGCCAGCAGCTTAGTCCCAGCGGGAGGGGATGAGCAGTTCTTC. Protein product: CASSLVPAGGDEQFF.

This clonotype was seen a handful of times. For the CDR3, the DNA is TGTGCCAGCAGTTTTGACGGAGATACGCAGTATTTT. Its protein is CASSFDGDTQYF. The chain combines TRBV28 with TRBJ2-3; D unresolved. Trimming stripped 3 bases from V and 5 bases from J, with 6 bases between. Germline values: CDR1 MDHEN, CDR2 SYDVKM. This CDR3 spans 12 amino acids.

The table lists this clonotype with a few counts. V and J are TRBV10-3 and TRBJ2-7, with D perhaps TRBD1 (6 bases). Germline CDR1 ENHRY, CDR2 SYGVKD. Between the trimmed V and J ends, which lost 4 bases and 3 bases, there was a span of 10 bases. This CDR3 region has 13 residues. This chain's CDR3 is CAISVQDSYEQYF. For the CDR3, the DNA is TGTGCCATCAGTGTTCAGGACAGCTACGAGCAGTACTTC.

A word on this clonotype: This may come from a read error, since a much larger clone is one base off. The rearrangement links TRBV5-1 to TRBJ2-1, with D perhaps matching TRBD2 (5 bases). The V end was cut by 7 bases, the J end by 2 bases, with 19 bases between. Germline CDR1 is SGHRS and CDR2 is YFSETQ. This CDR3 contains 16 residues. DNA of the CDR3: TGCGCCAGCCAACTAGGGTGGCGGAGTGCCTACAATGAGCAGTTCTTC. This codes for CASQLGWRSAYNEQFF. The full variable domain, its missing parts supplied by reference TRBV5-1 and TRBJ2-1, is KAGVTQTPRYLIKTRGQQVTLSCSPISGHRSVSWYQQTPGQGLQFLFEYFSETQRNKGNFPGRFSGRQFSNSRSEMNVSTLELGDSALYLCASQLGWRSAYNEQFFGPGTRLTVL.

This clonotype was recorded a few times. This chain links TRBV2 with TRBJ1-2; D is possibly TRBD1 (6 bases). CDR1 and CDR2 from the germline V gene are SNHLY and FYNNEI. Trimming pared 9 bases from V and 3 bases from J, leaving 11 bases between. This CDR3 comprises 12 residues. The CDR3 coding sequence is TGTGCCAGTAAACAGGGATACTATGGCTACACCTTC. This gives the protein CASKQGYYGYTF.

Many counts were recorded for this clonotype. The CDR3 loop is CASRRLGAGMNTEAFF. In DNA form, the CDR3 reads TGTGCCAGCAGGAGATTGGGGGCGGGGATGAACACTGAAGCTTTCTTT. The chain links TRBV27 to TRBJ1-1, with D possibly TRBD1 on 6 matching bases. Per germline, CDR1 MNHEY and CDR2 SMNVEV (reference sequence). This CDR3 comprises 16 residues. Trimming left V 6 bases short and J 0 bases short, with 17 bases between.

This clonotype was seen only a few times. This chain joins TRBV2 and TRBJ1-4, with D perhaps TRBD1 (6 bases). V was pared by 10 bases and J by 6 bases, with 12 bases between. The CDR3 loop spans 12 amino acids. Germline V gene data show CDR1 as SNHLY and CDR2 as FYNNEI. The CDR3 sequence is CAIPGAYEKLFF. As DNA, the CDR3 is TGTGCCATACCAGGGGCTTATGAAAAACTGTTTTTT.